This T cell receptor (beta chain) was documented in a study of blood T cells in healthy people across ages. Germline V gives CDR1 SGHDT, CDR2 YYEEEE. The ends were cut back, 5 bases at V and 5 bases at J, with 14 bases in the middle. The CDR3 runs 15 residues. Each donor was a healthy Caucasian individual from Russia, aged roughly 6 to 95. Combining a sample-barcoded 5' primer with a J-beta primer mix, a second PCR ran for roughly 7 to 12 cycles. Every cDNA molecule bore a tag from a template-switch adaptor containing 12 random nucleotides. TCRdb reprocessed the 5' RACE reads via MiXCR and lists one record per CDR3 protein. The table has about 830,000 distinct CDR3 sequences, over 45% seen once.

Sequences were obtained from blood. The TCR was taken from a man aged 25 to 40 in good health. The V gene is TRBV5-6, the J gene TRBJ2-6, with D unclear. The CDR3, as DNA: TGTGCCAGCAGTTCGGCCGGGCATTGGGCCAACGTCCTGACTTTC. It yields the protein CASSSAGHWANVLTF.